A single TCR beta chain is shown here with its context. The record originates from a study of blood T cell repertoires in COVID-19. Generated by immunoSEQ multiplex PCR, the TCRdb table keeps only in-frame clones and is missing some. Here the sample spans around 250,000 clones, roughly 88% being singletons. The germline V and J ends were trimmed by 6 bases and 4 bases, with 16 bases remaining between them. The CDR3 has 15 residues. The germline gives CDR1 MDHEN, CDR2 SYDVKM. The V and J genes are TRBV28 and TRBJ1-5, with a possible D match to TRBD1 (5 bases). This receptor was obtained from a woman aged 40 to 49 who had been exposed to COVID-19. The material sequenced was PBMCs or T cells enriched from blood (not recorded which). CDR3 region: CASRGGRGGNQPQHF. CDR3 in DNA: TGTGCCAGCAGGGGGGGAAGGGGAGGAAATCAGCCCCAGCATTTT.